The 23 T cell receptor beta chains below were found in one sample sequenced in a study of OX40 agonist ivuxolimab in advanced cancers. The repertoire was sequenced with immunoSEQ multiplex PCR; TCRdb's copy has only in-frame clones and lacks some. The sample gives some 68,000 clones, approximately 87% of which show up once; 3.5% to 5% is in the top ten. Here the sequenced sample was CD4+ or CD8+ T cells sorted from blood, taken in a trial of the OX40 agonist ivuxolimab. Source of these receptors: an adult with an advanced solid tumor such as melanoma, head and neck, liver or kidney cancer.

V and J are TRBV5-6 and TRBJ2-6; D gene ambiguous. V lost 2 bases and J 1 base, leaving 13 bases between the germline ends. Germline CDR1 reads SGHDT; CDR2 reads YYEEEE. The CDR3 spans 17 residues. CDR3 sequence reads: CASSLLGTWSGANVLTF. CDR3 nucleotides: TGTGCCAGCAGCTTACTTGGCACCTGGTCTGGGGCCAACGTCCTGACTTTC.

The gene calls are TRBV9 and TRBJ2-7, with unresolved D. This CDR3 spans 13 amino acids. V shed 3 bases and J shed 3 bases, with 10 bases lying between them. From germline, CDR1 is SGDLS and CDR2 YYNGEE. CDR3 in DNA: TGTGCCAGCAGCGGTGGGGAAGGCTACGAGCAGTACTTC. It encodes CASSGGEGYEQYF.

The chain joins TRBV10-3 to TRBJ2-7, with TRBD1 matching 7 bases. This CDR3 has 13 residues. With 10 bases clipped from V and 4 bases from J, the junction kept 10 bases outside the gene matches. Germline CDR1 reads ENHRY; CDR2 reads SYGVKD. Written as DNA, the CDR3 is TGTGCCACGGGGACAGCCCTTCTTTACGAGCAGTACTTC. It specifies CATGTALLYEQYF.

This chain joins TRBV7-2 and TRBJ1-2, with a weak D call TRBD1 (5 bases). Germline V gene sequence: CDR1 SGHTA, CDR2 FQGNSA. The V end lost 1 base, the J end lost 8 bases, and 23 bases lay between the germline ends. This CDR3 contains 17 residues. CDR3 amino acids: CASSLGGSLIVSWGYTF. The CDR3 DNA reads TGTGCCAGCAGCTTAGGGGGGTCATTGATAGTCTCCTGGGGCTACACCTTC.

This chain links TRBV28 with TRBJ2-4; D is perhaps TRBD1 or TRBD2 (5 bases each). Germline V gene lookup returns CDR1 MDHEN and CDR2 SYDVKM. V was shortened by 3 bases and J by 3 bases, with 18 bases between the two germline ends. The length of the CDR3 is 17 residues. The CDR3 here is CASSFGGPVLSKNIQYF. The CDR3 DNA sequence: TGTGCCAGCAGTTTTGGGGGTCCCGTTTTAAGCAAAAACATTCAGTACTTC. Full variable domain (outside the CDR3, taken from reference TRBV28 and TRBJ2-4): DVKVTQSSRYLVKRTGEKVFLECVQDMDHENMFWYRQDPGLGLRLIYFSYDVKMKEKGDIPEGYSVSREKKERFSLILESASTNQTSMYLCASSFGGPVLSKNIQYFGAGTRLSVL.

The V gene is TRBV28, the J gene TRBJ1-4; D call uncertain. Germline CDR1 reads MDHEN; CDR2 reads SYDVKM. This CDR3 comprises 15 residues. The V end was cut by 2 bases, the J end by 5 bases, with 12 bases between. Here the CDR3 reads CASSLPLMGNEKLFF. The CDR3 nucleotides are TGTGCCAGCAGTTTACCCCTTATGGGGAATGAAAAACTGTTTTTT.

The V and J genes are TRBV5-1 and TRBJ2-7, with D tentatively TRBD1 (5 bases). The CDR3 runs 14 residues. With 1 base removed from V and 2 bases from J, the gap between germline ends came to 10 bases. The germline V gene has CDR1 SGHRS and CDR2 YFSETQ. CDR3 sequence (DNA): TGCGCCAGCAGCTTGCCAGGGAACACCTACGAGCAGTACTTC. It encodes CASSLPGNTYEQYF.

V is TRBV19 and J is TRBJ1-4; 10 nucleotides align to TRBD1. Losses at the gene ends were 3 bases for V and 7 bases for J; bases not matched to a gene: 8. This CDR3 region has 16 residues. From germline, CDR1 is LNHDA and CDR2 SQIVND (reference sequence). Here the CDR3 reads CASSIRSGQGIEKLFF. The CDR3 region has the DNA TGTGCCAGTAGTATCAGATCGGGACAGGGGATTGAAAAACTGTTTTTT.

J is TRBJ1-4 and V is TRBV7-9; D is possibly TRBD1 (6 bases). V was trimmed by 4 bases and J by 6 bases, leaving 15 bases between them. The CDR3 has 15 amino acids. CDR1 and CDR2 from the germline V gene are SEHNR and FQNEAQ (reference sequence). CDR3 DNA sequence: TGTGCCAGCAGCTCAGCGGACAGCTGGGATGAAAAACTGTTTTTT. It translates to CASSSADSWDEKLFF.

The chain links TRBV6-1 to TRBJ2-3, with a tentative D call TRBD2 (5 bases). CDR3 length: 14 amino acids. V lost 2 bases, J lost 0 bases, and 6 bases lay in between. In germline, CDR1 is MNHNS, CDR2 SASEGT. As DNA, the CDR3 is TGTGCCAGCAGTGAACGGGGTAGCACAGATACGCAGTATTTT. Translating it yields CASSERGSTDTQYF.

The gene calls are TRBV11-2 and TRBJ1-2; 7 bases agree with TRBD1. CDR1 and CDR2 (germline): SGHAT, FQNNGV. V shed 5 bases, J shed 5 bases, and the junction held 5 bases outside the gene matches. The CDR3 totals 13 residues. CDR3 coding DNA: TGTGCCAGCAGCCAGGGGGGGGCTTATGGCTACACCTTC. Its translation: CASSQGGAYGYTF.

J is TRBJ2-7 and V is TRBV28; 10 bases line up with TRBD2. The V segment lost 6 bases and the J segment 1 base; nucleotides outside the gene matches: 9. CDR1 is MDHEN, CDR2 SYDVKM, per germline. CDR3 length: 16 amino acids. CDR3 region: CASSSWGLASSYEQYF. The CDR3 nucleotides are TGTGCCAGCAGCAGTTGGGGACTAGCGTCGTCCTACGAGCAGTACTTC.

This clone was recorded once. This chain links TRBV9 with TRBJ2-1, with 12 bases that match TRBD1. The CDR3 runs to 17 residues. CDR1 is SGDLS, CDR2 YYNGEE, per germline. V trimming: 4 bases; J trimming: 2 bases; junction bases outside the gene matches: 7. The CDR3 DNA follows: TGTGCCAGCAGCACGGGACAGGGGGCGATGACCTACAATGAGCAGTTCTTC. This sequence encodes CASSTGQGAMTYNEQFF.

CDR3 protein: CASSLGLAESSYEQYF. The CDR3 DNA follows: TGTGCCAGCAGCTTGGGACTAGCGGAGAGCTCCTACGAGCAGTACTTC. The chain joins TRBV5-4 to TRBJ2-7, with 9 positions matching TRBD2. Germline-derived CDR1 and CDR2 are SGHNT and YYREEE (reference sequence). This CDR3 comprises 16 residues. The V segment lost 0 bases and the J segment 0 bases; nucleotides outside the gene matches: 4.

The rearrangement joins TRBV6-1 to TRBJ2-5; 7 bases map to TRBD2. Per germline, CDR1 MNHNS and CDR2 SASEGT. The ends lost 6 bases at V and 4 bases at J; junction bases unmatched: 5. The CDR3 is 13 residues long. The DNA for the CDR3 is TGTGCCAGCAGCTGGACTAGTTCAGAGACCCAGTACTTC. This codes for CASSWTSSETQYF.

The V and J genes are TRBV5-1 and TRBJ2-1, with TRBD2 identical over 7 bases. Germline loops: CDR1 SGHRS, CDR2 YFSETQ. The J segment lost 14 bases and the V segment lost 0 bases, leaving 8 bases of the junction unmatched. This CDR3 has 13 residues. CDR3 DNA: TGCGCCAGCAGCTTGGCCGCTAGCGGAGGGGAGTTCTTC. Translating gives CASSLAASGGEFF. The full variable domain, rest sourced from reference TRBV5-1 and TRBJ2-1, is KAGVTQTPRYLIKTRGQQVTLSCSPISGHRSVSWYQQTPGQGLQFLFEYFSETQRNKGNFPGRFSGRQFSNSRSEMNVSTLELGDSALYLCASSLAASGGEFFGPGTRLTVL.

The V gene is TRBV2, the J gene TRBJ1-2, with D unresolved. Germline CDR1 SNHLY, CDR2 FYNNEI. This CDR3 is built from 15 residues. Deletions cut 6 bases from V and 2 bases from J, with 16 bases between. CDR3 nucleotides: TGTGCCAGCAGCACCCAGAGCCTCACAAACTATGGCTACACCTTC. Translating gives CASSTQSLTNYGYTF. Filled out from reference TRBV2 and TRBJ1-2, the complete variable domain reads EPEVTQTPSHQVTQMGQEVILRCVPISNHLYFYWYRQILGQKVEFLVSFYNNEISEKSEIFDDQFSVERPDGSNFTLKIRSTKLEDSAMYFCASSTQSLTNYGYTFGSGTRLTVV.

The chain employs TRBV7-2 and TRBJ2-1, with 9 positions matching TRBD2. Losses at the gene ends were 4 bases for V and 8 bases for J; bases not matched to a gene: 9. CDR3 length: 15 residues. Germline V CDR1 and CDR2: SGHTA, FQGNSA. CDR3 in amino acids: CASSSSGTYVHEQFF. The CDR3 nucleotides are TGTGCCAGCAGCTCTAGCGGGACCTACGTGCATGAGCAGTTCTTC.

The CDR3 bases are TGTGCCAGCAGTTACTCGAGGCAGGGATCCACTGAAGCTTTCTTT. It encodes CASSYSRQGSTEAFF. The rearrangement links TRBV6-5 to TRBJ1-1; D perhaps matches TRBD1 (5 bases). This CDR3 comprises 15 residues. CDR1 is MNHEY, CDR2 SVGAGI, per germline. Trimming shortened V by 0 bases and J by 4 bases, and 12 bases separated the two germline ends.

V usage is TRBV18 and J usage is TRBJ1-2; a weak D match, TRBD1 (5 bases). Looked up from germline, CDR1 is KGHSH and CDR2 is LQKENI. The germline V and J ends were trimmed by 3 bases and 4 bases, with 15 bases remaining between them. The CDR3 is made up of 15 amino acids. In DNA, the CDR3 is TGTGCCAGCTCACCTGGACGCAGGGAGGTCTATGGCTACACCTTC. Its translation: CASSPGRREVYGYTF.

The chain links TRBV19 to TRBJ1-4; D is ambiguous. The CDR3 is 14 residues long. Deletions cut 5 bases from V and 7 bases from J, with 14 bases between. Germline V gene data show CDR1 as LNHDA and CDR2 as SQIVND (reference sequence). The CDR3 spells CASSPSTASEKLFF. CDR3 sequence (DNA): TGTGCCAGTAGTCCAAGCACAGCAAGTGAAAAACTGTTTTTT.

The V call is TRBV7-9, the J call TRBJ2-3; 10 bases map to TRBD2. Trimming cost V 1 base and J 2 bases; bases outside gene matches: 6. The germline gives CDR1 SEHNR, CDR2 FQNEAQ (reference sequence). This CDR3 contains 17 residues. The CDR3 DNA follows: TGTGCCAGCAGCTTAGGGGCTAGCGGGGGTGTCACAGATACGCAGTATTTT. Protein sequence: CASSLGASGGVTDTQYF.

This clone showed up just once. The chain has TRBV11-2 and TRBJ2-1; 8 nucleotides match TRBD1. The CDR3 runs 15 residues. J gave up 7 bases and V 1 base, and 6 bases lay outside the gene matches. Germline CDR1 reads SGHAT; CDR2 reads FQNNGV. DNA for the CDR3: TGTGCCAGCAGCTTAGGGACAGGGATAGGGAATGAGCAGTTCTTC. This translates into CASSLGTGIGNEQFF. The full variable domain, in which reference TRBV11-2 and TRBJ2-1 provide the parts outside the CDR3, is EAGVAQSPRYKIIEKRQSVAFWCNPISGHATLYWYQQILGQGPKLLIQFQNNGVVDDSQLPKDRFSAERLKGVDSTLKIQPAKLEDSAVYLCASSLGTGIGNEQFFGPGTRLTVL.